The rows below give T cell receptor beta chains drawn from one sample of a study of OX40 agonist ivuxolimab in advanced cancers. Sequencing used immunoSEQ multiplex PCR; TCRdb keeps in-frame clones, though not all of them. The sample includes approximately 46,000 clones, more than 75% of them seen just once. Sequencing used CD4+ or CD8+ T cells sorted from blood, obtained in a trial of the OX40 agonist ivuxolimab. The receptors originated from an adult with an advanced solid tumor such as melanoma, head and neck, liver or kidney cancer. The CDR3 runs from the conserved cysteine through the conserved F or W. D genes are given only for firm matches. Clone sizes are given selectively: once, few, many, or a class where the clone is expanded.

CASSFTPGQGIYGYTF	TGTGCCAGCAGCTTCACCCCGGGACAGGGGATCTATGGCTACACCTTC	few	TRBV7-2	TRBJ1-2	TRBD1
CASSEGLPGQGIYEQYF	TGTGCCAGCAGTGAAGGACTCCCCGGACAGGGGATCTACGAGCAGTACTTC	.	TRBV25-1	TRBJ2-7	TRBD1
CASSLAEGKGTDTQYF	TGCGCCAGCAGCTTGGCCGAAGGGAAGGGTACAGATACGCAGTATTTT	.	TRBV5-1	TRBJ2-3	.
CASSRKGTGDNTGELFF	TGTGCCAGCAGCCGGAAAGGGACAGGGGATAACACCGGGGAGCTGTTTTTT	.	TRBV5-5	TRBJ2-2	TRBD1
CASSPVKLTPEAFF	TGTGCCAGCTCACCTGTGAAGTTAACTCCTGAAGCTTTCTTT	.	TRBV18	TRBJ1-1	.
CASSSSRHQSSYEQYF	TGTGCCAGCAGTTCCTCCCGACACCAGAGCTCCTACGAGCAGTACTTC	.	TRBV6-6	TRBJ2-7	.
CASSLTRLAGSNEQFF	TGTGCCAGCAGCTTAACAAGGCTAGCCGGCTCCAATGAGCAGTTCTTC	.	TRBV7-3	TRBJ2-1	.
CASSSDRGETQYF	TGTGCCAGCAGTAGTGACAGGGGCGAGACCCAGTACTTC	.	TRBV2	TRBJ2-5	TRBD1
CASTKGAKETQYF	TGTGCCAGCACAAAAGGGGCAAAAGAGACCCAGTACTTC	.	TRBV14	TRBJ2-5	.
CASIYSGNTIYF	TGTGCCAGCATTTACTCTGGAAACACCATATATTTT	.	TRBV6-1	TRBJ1-3	.
CASAVNTEAFF	TGTGCCAGTGCGGTTAACACTGAAGCTTTCTTT	.	TRBV7-8	TRBJ1-1	.
CASSAGRGGYYGYTF	TGTGCCAGCAGCGCGGGACGAGGGGGCTACTATGGCTACACCTTC	.	TRBV5-4	TRBJ1-2	TRBD1
CASSLGDRGLREQFF	TGCGCCAGCAGCTTGGGGGACAGGGGACTCCGGGAGCAGTTCTTC	.	TRBV5-1	TRBJ2-1	TRBD1
CASSPDRRNYGYTF	TGTGCCAGTAGTCCCGACAGGCGGAACTATGGCTACACCTTC	.	TRBV19	TRBJ1-2	.
CASSPRDYTEAFF	TGTGCCAGCTCACCACGCGACTACACTGAAGCTTTCTTT	.	TRBV18	TRBJ1-1	.
CAIPPRRIGELFF	TGTGCTATCCCCCCCCGACGGATCGGGGAGCTGTTTTTT	once	TRBV7-7	TRBJ2-2	.
CASTLKEGGNYGYTF	TGTGCCAGTACCCTTAAGGAGGGAGGAAACTATGGCTACACCTTC	.	TRBV19	TRBJ1-2	.
CASSQAGGGEKLFF	TGCGCCAGCAGCCAAGCAGGGGGTGGGGAAAAACTGTTTTTT	.	TRBV4-3	TRBJ1-4	TRBD1
CSVEKQAMNTEAFF	TGCAGCGTGGAAAAACAGGCCATGAACACTGAAGCTTTCTTT	.	TRBV29-1	TRBJ1-1	.
CASSNGPVDTEAFF	TGTGCCAGCAGTAACGGACCGGTAGACACTGAAGCTTTCTTT	.	TRBV6-5	TRBJ1-1	.
CASSFRGAQETQYF	TGTGCCAGCAGCTTCCGTGGGGCTCAAGAGACCCAGTACTTC	.	TRBV7-9	TRBJ2-5	.
CASSSDRVKSGYTF	TGCGCCAGCAGCTCGGACAGGGTTAAGTCTGGCTACACCTTC	.	TRBV5-1	TRBJ1-2	TRBD1
CASSSSPGRRGTEAFF	TGTGCCAGCAGTTCATCTCCGGGACGACGAGGAACTGAAGCTTTCTTT	.	TRBV27	TRBJ1-1	.
CASSSRQGAFYEQYF	TGTGCCAGCAGCTCTAGACAGGGGGCTTTCTACGAGCAGTACTTC	.	TRBV7-9	TRBJ2-7	TRBD1
CASSLLDRAYEQYF	TGTGCCAGCAGTCTCTTGGACAGGGCCTACGAGCAGTACTTC	.	TRBV28	TRBJ2-7	TRBD1
CASSPSMWDEATEAFF	TGTGCCAGCTCACCGAGCATGTGGGACGAGGCCACTGAAGCTTTCTTT	few	TRBV18	TRBJ1-1	.
CASSDRGSNTEAFF	TGTGCCAGCAGTGACAGGGGGTCGAACACTGAAGCTTTCTTT	.	TRBV11-2	TRBJ1-1	TRBD1
CASSLNTGGQETQYF	TGCGCCAGCAGCTTAAATACAGGGGGACAAGAGACCCAGTACTTC	few	TRBV5-1	TRBJ2-5	TRBD1
CASSLTGYNSPLHF	TGTGCCAGCAGTTTGACAGGGTATAATTCACCCCTCCACTTT	.	TRBV27	TRBJ1-6	TRBD1
CASSAPWGTGWNYGYTF	TGTGCCAGCAGTGCTCCCTGGGGGACGGGCTGGAACTATGGCTACACCTTC	.	TRBV28	TRBJ1-2	.
CSARDREKLFF	TGCAGTGCCCGGGACAGAGAAAAACTGTTTTTT	once	TRBV20-1	TRBJ1-4	TRBD1
CASSSSPGLNEKLFF	TGTGCCAGCAGCTCCTCCCCGGGACTCAATGAAAAACTGTTTTTT	.	TRBV21-1	TRBJ1-4	.
CASSPSGTSGTTEQYF	TGTGCCAGCAGCCCCTCCGGGACTAGCGGGACTACTGAGCAGTACTTC	.	TRBV7-3	TRBJ2-7	TRBD2
CASSDWNEQFF	TGTGCCAGCAGTGATTGGAATGAGCAGTTCTTC	.	TRBV2	TRBJ2-1	.
CASSLTNEQFF	TGTGCCAGCAGCTTAACTAATGAGCAGTTCTTC	.	TRBV7-3	TRBJ2-1	.
CAWGISTDTQYF	TGTGCCTGGGGTATAAGCACAGATACGCAGTATTTT	.	TRBV30	TRBJ2-3	.
CASSFDGTGKETQYF	TGTGCCAGCAGTTTTGACGGGACAGGGAAAGAGACCCAGTACTTC	few	TRBV28	TRBJ2-5	TRBD1
CATSRDLGTEAFF	TGTGCCACCAGCAGAGATCTTGGCACTGAAGCTTTCTTT	.	TRBV15	TRBJ1-1	.
CASSQVGGYVSSYNSPLHF	TGCGCCAGCAGCCAAGTTGGAGGTTACGTGAGCTCCTATAATTCACCCCTCCACTTT	.	TRBV4-3	TRBJ1-6	.
CASSPEMRESPLHF	TGTGCCAGCTCACCAGAAATGAGGGAATCACCCCTCCACTTT	.	TRBV18	TRBJ1-6	.
CASSPPQAGILGEAFF	TGTGCCAGCTCACCACCGCAGGCAGGGATTCTAGGTGAAGCTTTCTTT	once	TRBV18	TRBJ1-1	.
CASSFGYGNQPQHF	TGTGCCAGCAGCTTTGGATATGGCAATCAGCCCCAGCATTTT	.	TRBV5-5	TRBJ1-5	.
CASSLFLARDTDTQYF	TGTGCCAGCAGCTTATTCCTAGCGCGTGACACAGATACGCAGTATTTT	.	TRBV11-1	TRBJ2-3	.
CASIPGPGRGRWSTGELFF	TGTGCCAGCATCCCAGGACCGGGACGTGGACGTTGGAGCACCGGGGAGCTGTTTTTT	.	TRBV7-9	TRBJ2-2	.
CAGGQGPGDTEAFF	TGCGCCGGGGGACAGGGCCCAGGGGACACTGAAGCTTTCTTT	.	TRBV10-2	TRBJ1-1	TRBD1
CASSLGDGSYGYTF	TGTGCCAGCAGTTTAGGGGACGGCTCCTATGGCTACACCTTC	.	TRBV28	TRBJ1-2	.
CASRRGYDTGELFF	TGTGCCAGCCGACGGGGTTATGACACCGGGGAGCTGTTTTTT	.	TRBV6-5	TRBJ2-2	.
CAISESNRGPFGYTF	TGTGCCATCAGTGAGTCGAACAGGGGGCCTTTCGGCTACACCTTC	.	TRBV10-3	TRBJ1-2	TRBD1
CASSSLAGLYEQYF	TGCGCCAGCAGCTCGTTAGCGGGGCTCTACGAGCAGTACTTC	.	TRBV4-1	TRBJ2-7	TRBD2
CASSLSLGLRDSPLHF	TGCGCCAGCAGCTTGTCCCTTGGCCTCCGCGATTCACCCCTCCACTTT	few	TRBV5-1	TRBJ1-6	.
CASSERVNTQYF	TGTGCCAGCAGTGAACGGGTAAATACGCAGTATTTT	.	TRBV2	TRBJ2-3	.
CATSRRGYQETQYF	TGTGCCACCAGCAGACGGGGGTACCAAGAGACCCAGTACTTC	.	TRBV15	TRBJ2-5	.
CASSGSGEKLFF	TGTGCCAGCAGTGGAAGTGGGGAAAAACTGTTTTTT	.	TRBV2	TRBJ1-4	.
CASSLAFRGALHEQFF	TGTGCCAGCAGCTTAGCATTTAGGGGGGCGCTCCATGAGCAGTTCTTC	.	TRBV7-9	TRBJ2-1	.
CASSEGTSYNEQFF	TGTGCCAGCAGTGAAGGGACTAGTTACAATGAGCAGTTCTTC	.	TRBV25-1	TRBJ2-1	TRBD2
CASSPQRVPNEKLFF	TGTGCCAGCAGCCCCCAAAGAGTACCTAATGAAAAACTGTTTTTT	.	TRBV7-8	TRBJ1-4	.
CASSFGQSSNQPQHF	TGTGCCAGCTCATTCGGACAGAGCAGCAATCAGCCCCAGCATTTT	.	TRBV18	TRBJ1-5	.
CASSLQGPDTQYF	TGCGCCAGCAGCTTGCAGGGTCCAGATACGCAGTATTTT	.	TRBV5-1	TRBJ2-3	.
CAISRSSPGELFF	TGTGCCATCAGCCGTAGTAGCCCCGGGGAGCTGTTTTTT	.	TRBV10-3	TRBJ2-2	.
CASSSRGQGAGELFF	TGTGCCAGCAGTTCCAGGGGACAGGGGGCCGGGGAGCTGTTTTTT	once	TRBV27	TRBJ2-2	TRBD1